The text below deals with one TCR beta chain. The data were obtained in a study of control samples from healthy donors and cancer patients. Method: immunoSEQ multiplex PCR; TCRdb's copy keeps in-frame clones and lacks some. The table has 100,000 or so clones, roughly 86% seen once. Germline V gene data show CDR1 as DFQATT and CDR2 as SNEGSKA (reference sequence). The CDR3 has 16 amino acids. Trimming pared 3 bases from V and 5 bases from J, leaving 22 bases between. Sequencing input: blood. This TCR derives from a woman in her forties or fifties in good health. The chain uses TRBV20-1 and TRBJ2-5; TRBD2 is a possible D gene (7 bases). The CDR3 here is CSASRGGGAVGETQYF. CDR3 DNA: TGCAGTGCTAGTCGAGGAGGGGGGGCCGTCGGGGAGACCCAGTACTTC.